This T cell receptor beta chain was sequenced during a study of cytomegalovirus exposure and HLA in healthy donors. Looking at the study overall: Membership in the Caucasian-associated ancestry cluster was found for around four fifths of 300 to 500 genotyped donors. Findings and caveats of the study: Equally common other TCR beta chains were less clonally expanded than HLA-associated ones, a later analysis found. TCR beta sequences numbering 15,000 to 20,000 were associated with HLA alleles at 0.05 false discovery rate in a later analysis.

The primer mix had 60 Vbeta and 13 Jbeta primers. Repertoires were generated with immunoSEQ multiplex PCR, while TCRdb's copy carries only in-frame clones and drops some. Of under 150,000 clones listed, 70% to 90% are singletons. V shed 6 bases, J shed 0 bases, and the junction held 6 bases outside the gene matches. The CDR3 is 15 residues long. From germline, CDR1 is SGHRS and CDR2 YFSETQ. With regard to this clone: Its antigen is currently unknown.

The chain uses TRBV5-1 and TRBJ2-1; 7 nucleotides align to TRBD2. This clonotype was obtained from a man in his forties or fifties in good health and CMV-seronegative. The sample consisted of PBMCs. CDR3 nucleotide sequence: TGCGCCAGCACCCCTAGCGGAGACTCCTACAATGAGCAGTTCTTC. This translates into CASTPSGDSYNEQFF.